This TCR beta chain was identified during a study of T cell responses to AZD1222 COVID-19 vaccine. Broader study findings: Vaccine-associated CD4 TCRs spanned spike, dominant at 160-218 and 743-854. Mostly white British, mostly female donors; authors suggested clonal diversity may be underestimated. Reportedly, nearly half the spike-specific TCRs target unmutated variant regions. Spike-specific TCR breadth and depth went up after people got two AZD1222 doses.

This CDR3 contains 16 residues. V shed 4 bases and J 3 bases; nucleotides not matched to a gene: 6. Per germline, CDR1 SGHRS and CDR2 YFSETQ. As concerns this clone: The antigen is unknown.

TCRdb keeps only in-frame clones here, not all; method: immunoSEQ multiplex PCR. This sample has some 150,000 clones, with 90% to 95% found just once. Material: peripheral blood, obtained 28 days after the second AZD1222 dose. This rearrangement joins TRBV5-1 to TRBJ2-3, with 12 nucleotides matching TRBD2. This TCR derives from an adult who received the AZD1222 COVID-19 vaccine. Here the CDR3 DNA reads TGCGCCAGCAGCACAACCGGGACTAGCGGGACAGATACGCAGTATTTT. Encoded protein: CASSTTGTSGTDTQYF.